The next 8 T cell receptor beta chains were all read from a single sample in a study of blood T cell repertoires in COVID-19. The assay was immunoSEQ multiplex PCR, and TCRdb's table has in-frame clones only and misses some. This sample has hundreds of thousands of clones, with approximately 88% found just once. The sample consisted of peripheral blood. The receptors originated from a man in his forties or fifties with acute or convalescent COVID-19.

The rearrangement links TRBV7-9 to TRBJ2-3; TRBD2 matches at 7 bases. V lost 1 base, J lost 5 bases, and 6 bases stayed unmatched. The CDR3 consists of 15 residues. Per germline, CDR1 SEHNR and CDR2 FQNEAQ (reference sequence). The DNA for the CDR3 is TGTGCCAGCAGCTTAGTACCGGGAGGTATAGATACGCAGTATTTT. Amino acid sequence: CASSLVPGGIDTQYF. Full variable domain (remainder filled in from reference TRBV7-9 and TRBJ2-3): DTGVSQNPRHKITKRGQNVTFRCDPISEHNRLYWYRQTLGQGPEFLTYFQNEAQLEKSRLLSDRFSAERPKGSFSTLEIQRTEQGDSAMYLCASSLVPGGIDTQYFGPGTRLTVL.

The DNA of the CDR3 is TGTGCCAGCAGCCAAGATCCAGAGGTCCCTGGCTACACCTTC. It encodes CASSQDPEVPGYTF. The chain recombines TRBV3-1 (or the pseudogene TRBV3-2) with TRBJ1-2; D remains ambiguous. The V and J ends lost 0 bases and 7 bases respectively, with 12 bases between them. Per the germline V gene, CDR1 is LGHDT and CDR2 is YNNKEL (reference sequence). CDR3 length: 14 residues.

The chain is built from TRBV11-2 and TRBJ2-2; 9 bases are shared with TRBD2. CDR1 SGHAT and CDR2 FQNNGV come from the germline V gene. V lost 2 bases and J lost 6; bases outside the gene matches: 7. The CDR3 loop spans 16 amino acids. In DNA form, the CDR3 reads TGTGCCAGCAGCTTAAGTTCGGCGGGAGGGCCCGGGGAGCTGTTTTTT. Its protein is CASSLSSAGGPGELFF. The full variable domain, in which reference TRBV11-2 and TRBJ2-2 provide the parts outside the CDR3, is EAGVAQSPRYKIIEKRQSVAFWCNPISGHATLYWYQQILGQGPKLLIQFQNNGVVDDSQLPKDRFSAERLKGVDSTLKIQPAKLEDSAVYLCASSLSSAGGPGELFFGEGSRLTVL.

The V call is TRBV19, the J call TRBJ1-4, with D possibly being TRBD1 (5 bases). Trimming removed 3 bases at V and 5 bases at J, with 10 bases between. Germline CDR1 is LNHDA and CDR2 is SQIVND (reference sequence). The CDR3 is made up of 14 amino acids. Here the CDR3 DNA reads TGTGCCAGTAGTATGGATAGACAGAATGAAAAACTGTTTTTT. Its protein product is CASSMDRQNEKLFF.

The V gene is TRBV10-3, the J gene TRBJ2-3, with TRBD1 matching 9 bases. The CDR3 extends over 15 amino acids. Unmatched junction bases numbered 9, after V lost 8 bases and J lost 3 bases. Germline CDR1 is ENHRY and CDR2 is SYGVKD. CDR3 DNA sequence: TGTGCCATCTCTCACCGGGACAGGGCGACAGATACGCAGTATTTT. This gives the protein CAISHRDRATDTQYF.

The V call is TRBV23-1, the J call TRBJ1-3; D may be TRBD1 (6 bases). TRBV23-1 is labeled an ORF, and its function is uncertain. Trimming left V 4 bases short and J 2 bases short, with 9 bases between. The CDR3 is 14 amino acids. CDR3 sequence: CASSRTVAGNTIYF. In DNA, the CDR3 is TGCGCCAGCAGTCGGACAGTGGCTGGAAACACCATATATTTT.

This clone was detected only once. V is TRBV19 and J is TRBJ2-3; no definite D call. There are 11 residues in the CDR3. Per germline, CDR1 LNHDA and CDR2 SQIVND (reference sequence). V lost 7 bases and J 6 bases, leaving 8 bases between the germline ends. CDR3 DNA sequence: TGTGCCAGTACGGGTTGGGATACGCAGTATTTT. Translated, it gives CASTGWDTQYF.

The CDR3: CASSLDRDTYNEQFF. CDR3 in DNA: TGTGCCAGTAGTCTGGACAGGGACACCTACAATGAGCAGTTCTTC. The chain links TRBV19 to TRBJ2-1; TRBD1 aligns across 8 bases. This CDR3 is 15 amino acids long. J was trimmed by 2 bases and V by 5 bases; bases with no gene match: 5. Per germline, CDR1 LNHDA and CDR2 SQIVND (reference sequence). Full variable domain (rest looked up from reference TRBV19 and TRBJ2-1): DGGITQSPKYLFRKEGQNVTLSCEQNLNHDAMYWYRQDPGQGLRLIYYSQIVNDFQKGDIAEGYSVSREKKESFPLTVTSAQKNPTAFYLCASSLDRDTYNEQFFGPGTRLTVL.